A selection of T cell receptor beta chains follows, all from one sample in a study of CD8+CD57+ T cells in acquired aplastic anemia. In TCRdb, the reads were re-called with MiXCR into one record per CDR3 protein. The sample records more than 150,000 distinct CDR3 sequences, around 43% being singletons. Sequencing was done on a sample of sorted CD4+, CD8+, or CD8+CD57+ T cells (not recorded which) from PBMCs. The receptors derive from a human donor with aplastic anemia. Both conserved end residues are part of each CDR3. The D gene is left open where the match is weak. A clone size is listed for some rows: how often the clone was seen (once, few, many), or a class if it is expanded.

cdr3_length d_call j_call v_call clone_size cdr3_nt cdr3_aa
17 NA TRBJ1-2 TRBV6-5 NA TGTGCCAGCAGTTACGGCGCTCCGGGGACGGCTCACTATGGCTACACCTTC CASSYGAPGTAHYGYTF
15 TRBD1 TRBJ2-1 TRBV12-3/TRBV12-4 medium-sized TGTGCCAGCAGTTCTACCCGCGGACAGGCCAATGAGCAGTTCTTC CASSSTRGQANEQFF
16 TRBD1 TRBJ2-1 TRBV11-1 many TGTGCCAGCAGCTTGCCTAGGACAGGGGGCTACAATGAGCAGTTCTTC CASSLPRTGGYNEQFF
15 NA TRBJ2-2 TRBV15 many TGTGCCACCAGCTCAGCCAGGGGAAACACCGGGGAGCTGTTTTTT CATSSARGNTGELFF
14 NA TRBJ2-5 TRBV15 NA TGTGCCACCAGCAGGGGCAGCGGGCAAGAGACCCAGTACTTC CATSRGSGQETQYF
18 NA TRBJ2-1 TRBV19 many TGTGCCAGTAGTACCCGGGGGAGACAGGGCGGGCTACGGGATGAGCAGTTCTTC CASSTRGRQGGLRDEQFF
11 NA TRBJ2-7 TRBV10-3 NA TGTGCCATCAGTAAAGGACAGGAGCAGTACTTC CAISKGQEQYF
14 NA TRBJ1-2 TRBV24-1 few TGTGCCACCAGTGGATCCCGACCTACCTCTGGCTACACCTTC CATSGSRPTSGYTF
11 NA TRBJ1-1 TRBV18 few TGTGCCAGCTCACCGGACACTGAAGCTTTCTTT CASSPDTEAFF
14 NA TRBJ2-7 TRBV10-3 NA TGTGCCATCGGTGGTGGGGGGGCTTCCTACGAGCAGTACTTC CAIGGGGASYEQYF
15 NA TRBJ1-3 TRBV2 many TGTGCCAGCAGTGATACGGGGTTCTCTGGAAACACCATATATTTT CASSDTGFSGNTIYF
15 TRBD2 TRBJ2-1 TRBV29-1 many TGCAGCCTGGGCGGGGGTCGCGGGAGGGGGAATGAGCAGTTCTTC CSLGGGRGRGNEQFF
14 NA TRBJ2-7 TRBV10-3 NA TGTGCCATCAGTGACGGGACCCCCCATTACGAGCAGTACTTC CAISDGTPHYEQYF
11 NA TRBJ2-7 TRBV2 NA TGTGCCAGCAGCTTAGGGAAAGAGCAGTACTTC CASSLGKEQYF
15 TRBD1 TRBJ1-1 TRBV5-1 many TGCGCCAGCAGCTGGGGGGACAGGGGATATCCTGAAGCTTTCTTT CASSWGDRGYPEAFF
15 NA TRBJ1-1 TRBV19 NA TGTGCCAGTAGTATTAATCAGGGCAAACCGAGAGAAGCTTTCTTT CASSINQGKPREAFF
15 TRBD2 TRBJ2-1 TRBV19 many TGTGCCAGTAGTATAGTATCCGGGAGGCGGAATGAGCAGTTCTTC CASSIVSGRRNEQFF
14 NA TRBJ1-2 TRBV15 NA TGTGCCACCAGCAGAGAGGGGGTGGGATATGGCTACACCTTC CATSREGVGYGYTF
11 NA TRBJ1-6 TRBV12-3/TRBV12-4 NA TGTGCCAGCAGTTTGGAGGGGACTCTCCACTTT CASSLEGTLHF